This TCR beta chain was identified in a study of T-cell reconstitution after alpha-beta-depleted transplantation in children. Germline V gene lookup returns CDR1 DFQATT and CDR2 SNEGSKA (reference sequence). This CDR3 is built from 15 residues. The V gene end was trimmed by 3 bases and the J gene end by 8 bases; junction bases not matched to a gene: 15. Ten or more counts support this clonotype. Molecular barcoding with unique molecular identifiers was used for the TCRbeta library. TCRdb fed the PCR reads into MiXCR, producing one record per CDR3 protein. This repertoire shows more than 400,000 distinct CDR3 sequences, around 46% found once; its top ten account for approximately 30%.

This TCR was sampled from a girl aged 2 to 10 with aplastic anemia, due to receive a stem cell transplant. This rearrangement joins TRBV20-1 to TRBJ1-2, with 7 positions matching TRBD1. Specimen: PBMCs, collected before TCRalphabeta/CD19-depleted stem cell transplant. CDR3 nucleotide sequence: TGCAGTGCTAGGGGCCCCCAGGCAGGGGGGTGGGGCTACACCTTC. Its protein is CSARGPQAGGWGYTF.